The clone carrying this TCR beta chain came up a few times. The entry originates in a study of blood T cell repertoires in COVID-19. The ends were cut back, 3 bases at V and 0 bases at J, with 9 bases in the middle. The CDR3 length is 14 residues. The germline gives CDR1 SGHTA, CDR2 FQGNSA. Authors' methods: Reference gene primer amplification gave nucleated cell count estimates. Assay used: immunoSEQ multiplex PCR; TCRdb lists only in-frame clones, some missing. That table is the source of V, J and clone size, and D and trimming were worked out from the DNA. This table holds about 200,000 clones, 75% to 85% found once.

Sequenced material: peripheral blood. The sequence derives from a woman aged 80 or over with COVID-19, enrolled during active disease. This chain joins TRBV7-2 and TRBJ2-7; D is unclear. In DNA form, the CDR3 reads TGTGCCAGCAGCTTGAGGTTCACCTCCTACGAGCAGTACTTC. As protein: CASSLRFTSYEQYF.